The 18 T cell receptor beta chains below were found in one sample sequenced in a study of cytomegalovirus exposure and HLA in healthy donors. The PCR was carried out with 60 Vbeta primers and 13 Jbeta primers. The table came from immunoSEQ multiplex PCR; TCRdb's copy has only in-frame clones and leaves some out. Of approximately 200,000 clones listed, around 74% were seen once; the top ten hold approximately 1.5%. The specimen was PBMCs. These receptors were obtained from a girl under 18 in good health and CMV-seropositive.

The gene calls are TRBV9 and TRBJ2-1; 10 bases are shared with TRBD2. Unmatched junction bases numbered 9, after V lost 3 bases and J lost 9 bases. This CDR3 is 15 amino acids long. The germline V gene encodes CDR1 SGDLS and CDR2 YYNGEE. CDR3 nucleotides: TGTGCCAGCAGCGCTCCCATAGCGGGGGGTTCTGAGCAGTTCTTC. This codes for CASSAPIAGGSEQFF.

This sequence joins TRBV7-9 and TRBJ2-1, with D perhaps matching TRBD1 (5 bases). Between the trimmed V and J ends, which lost 0 bases and 4 bases, there was a span of 10 bases. This CDR3 spans 15 amino acids. The germline CDR1 and CDR2 sequences are SEHNR and FQNEAQ (reference sequence). CDR3 residues: CASSLAQGWYNEQFF. Written as DNA, the CDR3 is TGTGCCAGCAGCTTAGCGCAGGGTTGGTACAATGAGCAGTTCTTC. Together with reference TRBV7-9 and TRBJ2-1, the CDR3 gives the full variable domain: DTGVSQNPRHKITKRGQNVTFRCDPISEHNRLYWYRQTLGQGPEFLTYFQNEAQLEKSRLLSDRFSAERPKGSFSTLEIQRTEQGDSAMYLCASSLAQGWYNEQFFGPGTRLTVL.

The chain is built from TRBV7-2 and TRBJ2-1; 7 bases are shared with TRBD2. After removal of 7 bases from V and 4 bases from J, the junction contained 7 bases not matched to a gene. This CDR3 comprises 14 residues. Per the germline V gene, CDR1 is SGHTA and CDR2 is FQGNSA. The CDR3 nucleotides are TGTGCCAGCACCCACCGGGGGGAATACAATGAGCAGTTCTTC. Translation: CASTHRGEYNEQFF.

This chain uses TRBV7-6 with TRBJ2-1; 10 positions agree with TRBD2. Germline trimming cut 5 bases from V and 2 bases from J; bases unmatched to any gene: 3. The CDR3 is 15 amino acids. Germline CDR1 and CDR2: SGHVS and FNYEAQ. The CDR3: CASSPSGGTYNEQFF. The DNA of the CDR3 is TGTGCCAGCAGCCCTAGCGGGGGAACCTACAATGAGCAGTTCTTC.

The chain links TRBV6-1 to TRBJ1-1; tentatively, D is TRBD1 (5 bases). The V gene lost 6 bases and the J gene lost 4 bases, with 15 bases spanning the gap. The CDR3 is 14 residues long. In germline, CDR1 is MNHNS, CDR2 SASEGT. The CDR3: CASSPGGEATEAFF. For the CDR3, the DNA is TGTGCCAGCAGCCCCGGAGGGGAGGCCACTGAAGCTTTCTTT.

CDR3 region: CASGLSADTQYF. The CDR3 DNA is TGTGCCAGCGGTCTGAGTGCAGATACGCAGTATTTT. The genes are TRBV25-1 and TRBJ2-3; no reliable D call. The V end lost 8 bases, the J end lost 4 bases, and 10 bases lay between the germline ends. CDR3 length: 12 amino acids. Germline CDR1 and CDR2: MGHDK and SYGVNS.

The chain carries TRBV6-5 and TRBJ1-2, with D tentatively TRBD1 (6 bases). The CDR3 has 14 residues. Germline V gives CDR1 MNHEY, CDR2 SVGAGI. Trimming removed 5 bases from V and 8 bases from J, with 18 bases in between. This chain's CDR3 is CASSEGGGRRGYTF. As DNA, the CDR3 is TGTGCCAGCAGTGAGGGGGGGGGTAGGCGAGGCTACACCTTC.

The chain employs TRBV4-3 and TRBJ1-2; 10 nucleotides match TRBD1. CDR3 length: 15 amino acids. The ends lost 4 bases at V and 3 bases at J; junction bases unmatched: 5. CDR1 is LGHNA and CDR2 is YSLEER in the germline V gene. The CDR3 here is CASSPSGQGYYGYTF. DNA of the CDR3: TGCGCCAGCAGCCCATCGGGACAGGGGTACTATGGCTACACCTTC.

This chain links TRBV20-1 with TRBJ1-4; no clear D gene. Germline assignment: CDR1 DFQATT and CDR2 SNEGSKA (reference sequence). Trimming removed 6 bases from V and 8 bases from J, with 7 bases in between. The CDR3 runs to 10 residues. Here the CDR3 reads CSAEGEKLFF. In nucleotides, the CDR3 is TGCAGTGCGGAGGGCGAAAAACTGTTTTTT.

This clone was observed a handful of times. The chain uses TRBV4-3 and TRBJ2-1; TRBD2 matches at 7 bases. Germline values: CDR1 LGHNA, CDR2 YSLEER. The CDR3 length is 17 residues. Trimming removed 0 bases from V and 0 bases from J; junction bases left unmatched: 5. CDR3 bases: TGCGCCAGCAGCCAAGATGCTAGCGGAAGCTCCTACAATGAGCAGTTCTTC. It yields the protein CASSQDASGSSYNEQFF.

The chain recombines TRBV6-5 with TRBJ2-7; D gene uncertain. The V gene lost 5 bases and the J gene lost 4 bases, with 6 bases spanning the gap. The germline CDR1 and CDR2 sequences are MNHEY and SVGAGI. The CDR3 is made up of 11 amino acids. In DNA form, the CDR3 reads TGTGCCAGCAGTGATAGTTACGAGCAGTACTTC. Amino acid sequence: CASSDSYEQYF.

This chain uses TRBV29-1 with TRBJ1-6, with TRBD1 matching over 8 bases. This CDR3 is 15 amino acids long. Germline trimming cut 4 bases from V and 2 bases from J; bases unmatched to any gene: 4. The germline V gene has CDR1 SQVTM and CDR2 ANQGSEA. The chain's CDR3 is CSVADRETYNSPLHF. The CDR3 DNA reads TGCAGCGTTGCGGACAGGGAGACCTATAATTCACCCCTCCACTTT.

The rearrangement uses TRBV27 and TRBJ2-7; tentatively, D is TRBD2 (5 bases). CDR3 length: 13 residues. The germline V gene encodes CDR1 MNHEY and CDR2 SMNVEV (reference sequence). The V gene lost 5 bases and the J gene lost 2 bases, with 10 bases spanning the gap. CDR3 nucleotides: TGTGCCAGCAGTCCCGGGGTCCCCTACGAGCAGTACTTC. Amino acid sequence: CASSPGVPYEQYF.

A single count supports this clone. An end of the junction does not agree with germline; a read error may underlie this. This chain links TRBV7-8 with TRBJ2-7, with a tentative D call TRBD1 (6 bases). The germline gives CDR1 SGHVS, CDR2 FQNEAQ. CDR3 length: 15 amino acids. CDR3 sequence: CASSDRDTTIYEQCF. For the CDR3, the DNA is TGTGCCAGCAGCGACCGGGACACCACTATCTACGAGCAGTGCTTC.

The chain combines TRBV19 with TRBJ1-6, with D possibly TRBD1 on 6 matching bases. CDR3 length: 12 residues. Trimming removed 7 bases at V and 10 bases at J, with 11 bases between. Germline CDR1 reads LNHDA; CDR2 reads SQIVND (reference sequence). CDR3 sequence reads: CASKQGSSPLHF. CDR3 DNA: TGTGCCAGTAAACAGGGAAGCTCACCCCTCCACTTT.

This chain links TRBV19 with TRBJ1-6, with D possibly TRBD1 on 5 matching bases. Germline values: CDR1 LNHDA, CDR2 SQIVND (reference sequence). The CDR3 sequence is 15 residues long. V was cut by 5 bases and J by 6 bases, with 14 bases left in between. CDR3 sequence (DNA): TGTGCCAGTAGTCCGGGGGAGTTTGGTAATTCACCCCTCCACTTT. Encoded protein: CASSPGEFGNSPLHF.

The chain links TRBV4-3 to TRBJ1-1; 8 positions agree with TRBD1. From germline, CDR1 is LGHNA and CDR2 YSLEER. The CDR3 consists of 17 residues. Germline trimming cut 3 bases from V and 0 bases from J; bases unmatched to any gene: 9. CDR3: CASSQETGAGMNTEAFF. The CDR3 bases are TGCGCCAGCAGCCAGGAGACAGGGGCGGGCATGAACACTGAAGCTTTCTTT.

This clone has only one observation. The chain carries TRBV2 and TRBJ2-7; possible D gene TRBD2, 6 bases. V lost 8 bases and J 0 bases, leaving 14 bases between the germline ends. This CDR3 spans 14 amino acids. The germline V gene encodes CDR1 SNHLY and CDR2 FYNNEI. CDR3 protein: CASRRDLSSYEQYF. CDR3 in DNA: TGTGCCAGCCGCCGGGACTTGAGCTCCTACGAGCAGTACTTC.